One T cell receptor (beta chain) is described in this entry. Its specificity is not known. Assay: immunoSEQ multiplex PCR; the TCRdb copy retains only in-frame clones and omits some. This sample has 25,000 to 40,000 clones; around 90% occur once, and the top ten carry around 1.2%. The sample belongs to a study of T cells in narcolepsy. Study-level points and caveats: Autoreactive clone sequences were missing from some blood memory CD4+ repertoires. Healthy controls reportedly lacked the autoreactive clonotypes serially found in patients' blood. Comparing one patient's CSF and blood CD4+ clonotypes highlighted HCRT- and TRIB2-specific autoreactive clonotypes.

This CDR3 contains 17 residues. The V and J ends lost 4 bases and 1 base respectively, with 19 bases between them. CDR1 is LNHDA and CDR2 is SQIVND in the germline V gene (reference sequence). The clonotype originates from a human donor with narcolepsy. The specimen was CD45RA- memory CD4+ T cells from PBMCs. The genes are TRBV19 and TRBJ1-1; D is possibly TRBD1 (6 bases). The CDR3 sequence: CASSTPWWGQKNTEAFF. The CDR3 DNA reads as TGTGCCAGTAGTACTCCGTGGTGGGGACAAAAGAACACTGAAGCTTTCTTT. The variable domain in full, with the rest retrieved from reference TRBV19 and TRBJ1-1, is DGGITQSPKYLFRKEGQNVTLSCEQNLNHDAMYWYRQDPGQGLRLIYYSQIVNDFQKGDIAEGYSVSREKKESFPLTVTSAQKNPTAFYLCASSTPWWGQKNTEAFFGQGTRLTVV.